The subject of this entry is one TCR beta chain. The CDR3 contains 15 residues. Trimming took 7 bases from V and 6 from J; bases not matched to a gene: 15. Germline V CDR1 and CDR2: SGHDT, YYEEEE. These data originate in a study of metastatic and nonmetastatic thyroid tumors. Whole-study context: Comparative analysis of repertoires was undertaken across blood and tumor or nodule tissue obtained from malignant and benign thyroid patients.

MiXCR reprocessed the PCR reads for TCRdb. The repertoire consists of tens of thousands of clones, with 20% to 30% occurring once and the leading ten covering approximately 12%. Every patient underwent thyroid surgery untreated. V and J are TRBV5-6 and TRBJ2-7; 8 bases line up with TRBD1. Material for sequencing was tumor tissue. This receptor was identified in a male donor with papillary thyroid cancer or a benign thyroid nodule (not recorded which). Some clones in this sample may be carry-over from other donors' samples. The CDR3 loop reads CASRDRLDRVGEQYF. The CDR3, as DNA: TGTGCCAGCCGTGACAGGTTGGACAGGGTAGGCGAGCAGTACTTC.